A single sample gave rise to the 3 T cell receptor beta chains below, sequenced in a study of T cells in Graves' hyperthyroidism and ophthalmopathy. RNA transcripts gave rise to amplified TCR beta CDR3 regions. The HTBI set primed first-round TCR CDR3 RT-PCR. TCRdb reprocessed the multiplex PCR reads with MiXCR, giving one entry per CDR3 protein. Of 600,000 to 650,000 distinct CDR3 sequences in the sample, under 25% were seen once. What was sequenced was blood. The source of these receptors is a man aged 25-45 years with Graves' ophthalmopathy.

This chain links TRBV6-6 with TRBJ2-7; TRBD2 matches at 11 bases. Trimming took 2 bases from V and 7 from J; bases not matched to a gene: 7. This CDR3 region has 15 residues. The germline V gene encodes CDR1 MNHNY and CDR2 SVGAGI (reference sequence). CDR3 loop: CASSYVAGGAGEQYF. CDR3 coding DNA: TGTGCCAGCAGTTACGTAGCGGGAGGGGCAGGGGAGCAGTACTTC.

V usage is TRBV20-1 and J usage is TRBJ2-1, with a weak D call TRBD2 (5 bases). The germline V gene encodes CDR1 DFQATT and CDR2 SNEGSKA (reference sequence). The CDR3 has 14 amino acids. V lost 3 bases, J lost 2 bases, and 11 bases lay in between. The CDR3 region is CSASGESPYNEQFF. CDR3 nucleotide sequence: TGCAGTGCTAGTGGGGAGTCCCCCTACAATGAGCAGTTCTTC.

The rearrangement joins TRBV7-3 to TRBJ2-3; unclear D gene. V dropped 5 bases and J dropped 3 bases, with 12 bases sitting between them. The CDR3 spans 14 residues. Per germline, CDR1 SGHTA and CDR2 FQGTGA. CDR3 sequence reads: CASSPRVKTDTQYF. In nucleotides, the CDR3 is TGTGCCAGCAGCCCTAGGGTCAAAACAGATACGCAGTATTTT. Combining the CDR3 with reference TRBV7-3 and TRBJ2-3 gives the whole variable domain GAGVSQTPSNKVTEKGKYVELRCDPISGHTALYWYRQSLGQGPEFLIYFQGTGAADDSGLPNDRFFAVRPEGSVSTLKIQRTERGDSAVYLCASSPRVKTDTQYFGPGTRLTVL.